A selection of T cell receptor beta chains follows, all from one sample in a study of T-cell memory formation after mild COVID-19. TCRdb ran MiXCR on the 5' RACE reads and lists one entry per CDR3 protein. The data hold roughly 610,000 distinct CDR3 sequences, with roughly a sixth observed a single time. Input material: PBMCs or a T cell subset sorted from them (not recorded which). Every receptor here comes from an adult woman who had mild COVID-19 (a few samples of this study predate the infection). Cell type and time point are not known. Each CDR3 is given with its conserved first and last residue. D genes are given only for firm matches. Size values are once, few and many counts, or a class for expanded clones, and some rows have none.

CDR3 protein: CASSRRGGPNEQFF
CDR3 DNA: TGCGCCAGCAGCCGGAGGGGGGGGCCTAATGAGCAGTTCTTC
V gene: TRBV4-1
J gene: TRBJ2-1
clone size: -
D gene: -

CDR3 protein: CASSHADRRGTGELFF
CDR3 DNA: TGCGCCAGCAGCCATGCGGACAGGAGGGGCACCGGGGAGCTGTTTTTT
V gene: TRBV4-1
J gene: TRBJ2-2
clone size: -
D gene: -

CDR3 protein: CASSLGRVHGGSYNEQFF
CDR3 DNA: TGTGCCAGCAGCTTAGGCCGGGTCCATGGGGGTTCCTACAATGAGCAGTTCTTC
V gene: TRBV7-8
J gene: TRBJ2-1
clone size: many
D gene: -

CDR3 protein: CASSLKSGQGLQLNTGELFF
CDR3 DNA: TGTGCCAGCAGTTTAAAGTCGGGACAGGGGCTCCAGTTAAACACCGGGGAGCTGTTTTTT
V gene: TRBV6-1
J gene: TRBJ2-2
clone size: few
D gene: TRBD1

CDR3 protein: CASSSLAGAPEGELFF
CDR3 DNA: TGTGCCAGCAGCTCCTTAGCGGGAGCACCAGAGGGGGAGCTGTTTTTT
V gene: TRBV7-9
J gene: TRBJ2-2
clone size: few
D gene: TRBD2

CDR3 protein: CSVGRRERSLKTQYF
CDR3 DNA: TGCAGCGTTGGGAGGAGAGAGCGTAGTTTGAAGACCCAGTACTTC
V gene: TRBV29-1
J gene: TRBJ2-5
clone size: -
D gene: -

CDR3 protein: CASRTGTEGQPQHF
CDR3 DNA: TGTGCCAGCAGAACCGGGACAGAAGGTCAGCCCCAGCATTTT
V gene: TRBV12-3/TRBV12-4
J gene: TRBJ1-5
clone size: -
D gene: TRBD1

CDR3 protein: CASSWRMSGRGADTQYF
CDR3 DNA: TGTGCCAGCAGCTGGAGAATGAGCGGGAGGGGTGCAGATACGCAGTATTTT
V gene: TRBV5-6
J gene: TRBJ2-3
clone size: -
D gene: TRBD2

CDR3 protein: CASKVTSLAKNIQYF
CDR3 DNA: TGCGCCAGCAAGGTCACTTCTCTAGCCAAAAACATTCAGTACTTC
V gene: TRBV5-1
J gene: TRBJ2-4
clone size: many
D gene: -

CDR3 protein: CASSPSDYAKIAYGYTF
CDR3 DNA: TGTGCCAGCAGCCCATCGGACTACGCTAAAATCGCCTATGGCTACACCTTC
V gene: TRBV7-9
J gene: TRBJ1-2
clone size: few
D gene: -

CDR3 protein: CASRGPGLASTGELFF
CDR3 DNA: TGTGCCAGCAGGGGACCGGGACTAGCGTCTACCGGGGAGCTGTTTTTT
V gene: TRBV2
J gene: TRBJ2-2
clone size: -
D gene: TRBD2

CDR3 protein: CASSSPRGTTDTQYF
CDR3 DNA: TGTGCCAGCAGTTCCCCACGGGGGACCACAGATACGCAGTATTTT
V gene: TRBV12-3/TRBV12-4
J gene: TRBJ2-3
clone size: few
D gene: -

CDR3 protein: CASSPRGADTQYF
CDR3 DNA: TGTGCCAGCAGCCCTCGAGGGGCAGATACGCAGTATTTT
V gene: TRBV13
J gene: TRBJ2-3
clone size: many
D gene: -

CDR3 protein: CSASLRAGMGNEKLFF
CDR3 DNA: TGCAGTGCTAGTCTCCGGGCAGGGATGGGTAATGAAAAACTGTTTTTT
V gene: TRBV20-1
J gene: TRBJ1-4
clone size: -
D gene: -

CDR3 protein: CASSEIQGAGTEAFF
CDR3 DNA: TGTGCCAGCAGCGAGATACAGGGGGCTGGCACTGAAGCTTTCTTT
V gene: TRBV7-6
J gene: TRBJ1-1
clone size: few
D gene: TRBD1

CDR3 protein: CSAPLGRGYEQYF
CDR3 DNA: TGCAGTGCGCCATTAGGACGGGGCTACGAGCAGTACTTC
V gene: TRBV20-1
J gene: TRBJ2-7
clone size: few
D gene: -

CDR3 protein: CASSQVSGSGNTIYF
CDR3 DNA: TGCGCCAGCAGCCAAGTATCCGGCTCTGGAAACACCATATATTTT
V gene: TRBV4-3
J gene: TRBJ1-3
clone size: few
D gene: -

CDR3 protein: CSARRQVPYEQYF
CDR3 DNA: TGCAGTGCTAGAAGACAGGTACCCTACGAGCAGTACTTC
V gene: TRBV20-1
J gene: TRBJ2-7
clone size: -
D gene: -

CDR3 protein: CSVEGTGYSYEQYF
CDR3 DNA: TGCAGCGTTGAAGGGACAGGATACTCCTACGAGCAGTACTTC
V gene: TRBV29-1
J gene: TRBJ2-7
clone size: -
D gene: TRBD1

CDR3 protein: CASSPTLRKLFF
CDR3 DNA: TGTGCCAGCAGTCCAACTCTTAGGAAACTGTTTTTT
V gene: TRBV12-3/TRBV12-4
J gene: TRBJ1-4
clone size: -
D gene: -

CDR3 protein: CASSGFGTHGNQPQHF
CDR3 DNA: TGTGCCAGCAGTGGGTTCGGGACACATGGCAATCAGCCCCAGCATTTT
V gene: TRBV6-1
J gene: TRBJ1-5
clone size: -
D gene: -

CDR3 protein: CSAPPAGRETQYF
CDR3 DNA: TGCAGTGCTCCCCCGGCAGGGAGAGAGACCCAGTACTTC
V gene: TRBV20-1
J gene: TRBJ2-5
clone size: -
D gene: -

CDR3 protein: CASSIGMNTEAFF
CDR3 DNA: TGTGCCAGTAGTATTGGCATGAACACTGAAGCTTTCTTT
V gene: TRBV19
J gene: TRBJ1-1
clone size: few
D gene: -

CDR3 protein: CASSLSLIPEQFF
CDR3 DNA: TGTGCCAGCAGCTTAAGCCTGATTCCTGAGCAGTTCTTC
V gene: TRBV7-2
J gene: TRBJ2-1
clone size: many
D gene: -

CDR3 protein: CASSLGIGEQFF
CDR3 DNA: TGTGCCAGCAGCCTAGGTATCGGTGAGCAGTTCTTC
V gene: TRBV7-9
J gene: TRBJ2-1
clone size: few
D gene: -

CDR3 protein: CASSVGTPRDSYEQYF
CDR3 DNA: TGTGCCAGCAGCGTAGGAACCCCACGGGACAGCTACGAGCAGTACTTC
V gene: TRBV9
J gene: TRBJ2-7
clone size: few
D gene: TRBD1

CDR3 protein: CSVEDPTGGYEQYF
CDR3 DNA: TGCAGCGTTGAAGATCCAACAGGGGGCTACGAGCAGTACTTC
V gene: TRBV29-1
J gene: TRBJ2-7
clone size: few
D gene: TRBD1

CDR3 protein: CSAPAAVGNEQFF
CDR3 DNA: TGCAGTGCTCCAGCGGCTGTAGGGAATGAGCAGTTCTTC
V gene: TRBV20-1
J gene: TRBJ2-1
clone size: -
D gene: -

CDR3 protein: CASSLNSPGQNTGELFF
CDR3 DNA: TGCGCCAGCAGCTTAAATTCCCCGGGACAGAACACCGGGGAGCTGTTTTTT
V gene: TRBV5-1
J gene: TRBJ2-2
clone size: -
D gene: -

CDR3 protein: CASSFLDRGNTEAFF
CDR3 DNA: TGTGCCAGCAGTTTCCTCGACAGGGGCAACACTGAAGCTTTCTTT
V gene: TRBV12-3/TRBV12-4
J gene: TRBJ1-1
clone size: -
D gene: TRBD1

CDR3 protein: CASSIGVAGYNEQFF
CDR3 DNA: TGTGCCAGTAGTATTGGTGTAGCGGGATACAATGAGCAGTTCTTC
V gene: TRBV19
J gene: TRBJ2-1
clone size: -
D gene: TRBD2

CDR3 protein: CACSPGQGYYGYTF
CDR3 DNA: TGTGCCTGCAGTCCGGGACAGGGGTACTATGGCTACACCTTC
V gene: TRBV30
J gene: TRBJ1-2
clone size: few
D gene: TRBD1

CDR3 protein: CSVLNGGANTEAFF
CDR3 DNA: TGCAGCGTCCTAAACGGGGGCGCGAACACTGAAGCTTTCTTT
V gene: TRBV29-1
J gene: TRBJ1-1
clone size: -
D gene: -

CDR3 protein: CASSSSGLKGDTQYF
CDR3 DNA: TGTGCCAGCAGCTCCTCGGGACTAAAGGGAGATACGCAGTATTTT
V gene: TRBV7-3
J gene: TRBJ2-3
clone size: -
D gene: TRBD2

CDR3 protein: CASSPGLVALFF
CDR3 DNA: TGTGCCAGCAGCCCCGGACTAGTAGCTCTGTTCTTC
V gene: TRBV7-2
J gene: TRBJ2-1
clone size: few
D gene: TRBD2

CDR3 protein: CASSLAGDRETYEQYF
CDR3 DNA: TGCGCCAGCAGCTTGGCGGGCGACAGGGAGACATACGAGCAGTACTTC
V gene: TRBV5-1
J gene: TRBJ2-7
clone size: few
D gene: TRBD1

CDR3 protein: CASSPWVRDRGRRYNEQFF
CDR3 DNA: TGCGCCAGCAGCCCGTGGGTGCGGGACAGGGGGCGCAGATACAATGAGCAGTTCTTC
V gene: TRBV5-1
J gene: TRBJ2-1
clone size: once
D gene: TRBD1

CDR3 protein: CATGVSGELFF
CDR3 DNA: TGTGCCACCGGGGTGTCCGGGGAGCTGTTTTTT
V gene: TRBV24-1
J gene: TRBJ2-2
clone size: -
D gene: -

CDR3 protein: CASSPPGRHTEAFF
CDR3 DNA: TGTGCCAGCTCACCACCGGGCCGACACACTGAAGCTTTCTTT
V gene: TRBV18
J gene: TRBJ1-1
clone size: -
D gene: -

CDR3 protein: CASSFGQQGQYF
CDR3 DNA: TGTGCCAGCAGTTTTGGACAGCAGGGTCAGTACTTC
V gene: TRBV12-3/TRBV12-4
J gene: TRBJ2-4
clone size: few
D gene: -

CDR3 protein: CASSLEGLAGVFNEQFF
CDR3 DNA: TGTGCCAGCAGTTTAGAGGGACTAGCGGGAGTATTTAATGAGCAGTTCTTC
V gene: TRBV12-3/TRBV12-4
J gene: TRBJ2-1
clone size: -
D gene: TRBD2

CDR3 protein: CASSLVGQPNTGELFF
CDR3 DNA: TGTGCCAGCAGCTTGGTTGGACAGCCGAACACCGGGGAGCTGTTTTTT
V gene: TRBV7-2
J gene: TRBJ2-2
clone size: few
D gene: -

CDR3 protein: CASSAARTSGYEQYF
CDR3 DNA: TGTGCCAGCAGCGCCGCCCGGACTAGCGGCTACGAGCAGTACTTC
V gene: TRBV7-2
J gene: TRBJ2-7
clone size: few
D gene: TRBD2

CDR3 protein: CASNPGQGYNEQFF
CDR3 DNA: TGTGCCAGCAATCCGGGACAGGGTTACAATGAGCAGTTCTTC
V gene: TRBV6-6
J gene: TRBJ2-1
clone size: few
D gene: TRBD1

CDR3 protein: CASSPTDSPNYGYTF
CDR3 DNA: TGCGCCAGCAGCCCGACGGACAGTCCCAATTATGGCTACACCTTC
V gene: TRBV4-1
J gene: TRBJ1-2
clone size: few
D gene: -